This T cell receptor (beta chain) was retrieved from a study of blood T cell repertoires in COVID-19. Study background: COVID-19 samples, acute and convalescent, were from the United States, Italy and Spain. T cells, B-cell-depleted T cells, or PBMCs supplied cDNA or gDNA.

Resolution of symptoms, clearance, or two negative PCRs was present in recovered Cohort 3 donors. Per germline, CDR1 ENHRY and CDR2 SYGVKD. The CDR3 contains 19 residues. V gave up 0 bases and J gave up 5 bases; unmatched junction bases: 12. How the authors handled the data: Amplification from reference gene primers served as the basis for estimated nucleated cell counts. This table comes from immunoSEQ multiplex PCR, and its TCRdb copy is limited to in-frame clones, with some not included. That table gives V, J and clone size, and the DNA gave D and trimming. The data contain 400,000 to 450,000 clones, 80% to 95% of them singletons.

The TCR comes from a man younger than 30 who had recovered from COVID-19. Input material: PBMCs or T cells enriched from blood (not recorded which). V is TRBV10-3 and J is TRBJ2-1, with 11 nucleotides matching TRBD2. In DNA form, the CDR3 reads TGTGCCATCAGTGAGTCGCCTAGGATTCGACTAGCGGGGCACAATGAGCAGTTCTTC. Its translation is CAISESPRIRLAGHNEQFF.